This passage covers 30 T cell receptor beta chains from one sample sequenced in a study of T cell changes during pregnancy in multiple sclerosis. Assay used: immunoSEQ multiplex PCR; TCRdb lists only in-frame clones, some missing. The repertoire includes about 47,000 clones, over 75% of them detected once, and more than 7.5% sits in the top ten. The specimen was CD8+ T cells from peripheral blood mononuclear cells, collected in the second trimester of pregnancy. These receptors all stem from a female donor with multiple sclerosis, enrolled in a pregnancy study.

This chain links TRBV5-6 with TRBJ2-5; 8 bases are a match to TRBD1. The ends lost 3 bases at V and 3 bases at J; junction bases unmatched: 7. The CDR3 is 15 amino acids. Germline CDR1 SGHDT, CDR2 YYEEEE. The CDR3 sequence is CASSSDGTGEETQYF. The CDR3 DNA is TGTGCCAGCAGCTCGGACGGGACAGGTGAAGAGACCCAGTACTTC.

This chain connects TRBV6-5 to TRBJ2-3; no definite D call. The CDR3 totals 16 residues. Germline V gives CDR1 MNHEY, CDR2 SVGAGI. V was clipped by 0 bases and J by 0 bases, with 10 bases between them. The CDR3: CASSYSEYGSTDTQYF. The CDR3 DNA follows: TGTGCCAGCAGTTACTCCGAGTACGGGAGCACAGATACGCAGTATTTT.

As regards this clone: This sample includes further DNA sequences coding for the same CDR3. The CDR3 DNA reads TGTGCCAGCAGCGACCTTGGGGGGGGGCAAGGCTACACCTTC. Residues: CASSDLGGGQGYTF. The gene calls are TRBV27 and TRBJ1-2, with a possible D match to TRBD1 (6 bases). V lost 6 bases and J lost 8, with 19 bases in between. The germline gives CDR1 MNHEY, CDR2 SMNVEV (reference sequence). The CDR3 has 14 amino acids.

The chain has TRBV13 and TRBJ1-5, with D maybe TRBD1 (5 bases). V dropped 0 bases and J dropped 9 bases, with 18 bases sitting between them. The germline CDR1 and CDR2 sequences are PRHDT and FYEKMQ (reference sequence). This CDR3 contains 16 residues. CDR3 bases: TGTGCCAGCAGCTTAGGCATGACAGACGCTCTTAGGCCCCAGCATTTT. This encodes CASSLGMTDALRPQHF.

CDR3 coding DNA: TGTGCCAGCAGCTCGCAGGGACTAGCGGGGGAGAATATAATCCAAGAGACCCAGTACTTC. Residues: CASSSQGLAGENIIQETQYF. The V and J genes are TRBV13 and TRBJ2-5; 14 bases line up with TRBD2. Trimming removed 4 bases from V and 1 base from J; junction bases left unmatched: 14. Germline V CDR1 and CDR2: PRHDT, FYEKMQ (reference sequence). This CDR3 has 20 residues.

The V gene is TRBV6-1, the J gene TRBJ1-5, with a weak D call TRBD1 (5 bases). Germline loops: CDR1 MNHNS, CDR2 SASEGT. Trimming removed 8 bases at V and 2 bases at J, with 13 bases between. The CDR3 runs to 14 residues. The CDR3 is CASLLWGGNQPQHF. DNA for the CDR3: TGTGCCAGCCTCCTATGGGGGGGCAATCAGCCCCAGCATTTT.

The table lists this clone with a count of one. The genes are TRBV27 and TRBJ1-1; 8 bases are a match to TRBD1. CDR3 size: 16 residues. Germline CDR1 is MNHEY and CDR2 is SMNVEV (reference sequence). Germline trimming cut 6 bases from V and 1 base from J; bases unmatched to any gene: 10. In DNA, the CDR3 is TGTGCCAGCAGCACGCTTACAGGGGGGCAGAACACTGAAGCTTTCTTT. The encoded protein is CASSTLTGGQNTEAFF.

The chain couples TRBV7-3 to TRBJ1-6; D perhaps matches TRBD1 (6 bases). CDR3 size: 14 residues. V lost 5 bases and J lost 8, with 13 bases in between. CDR1 and CDR2 from the germline V gene are SGHTA and FQGTGA. The CDR3 bases are TGTGCCAGCAGCCAACAGGGAATGCATTCACCCCTCCACTTT. This gives the protein CASSQQGMHSPLHF.

The table lists this clone with a few counts. V usage is TRBV4-1 and J usage is TRBJ1-1; D is undetermined. Germline V gene lookup returns CDR1 MGHRA and CDR2 YSYEKL. This CDR3 region has 12 residues. V lost 5 bases and J lost 5, with 9 bases in between. The CDR3 protein is CASSGSWTEAFF. CDR3 DNA: TGCGCCAGCAGCGGGAGTTGGACTGAAGCTTTCTTT.

The chain employs TRBV6-4 and TRBJ2-2; TRBD1 aligns across 10 bases. Unmatched junction bases numbered 1, after V lost 5 bases and J lost 4 bases. Looked up from germline, CDR1 is MRHNA and CDR2 is SNTAGT. This CDR3 has 14 amino acids. For the CDR3, the DNA is TGTGCCAGCAGTTGGACAGGGGGCACCGGGGAGCTGTTTTTT. It specifies CASSWTGGTGELFF.

The chain carries TRBV13 and TRBJ1-2; D is perhaps TRBD1 (5 bases). Germline CDR1 is PRHDT and CDR2 is FYEKMQ (reference sequence). This CDR3 region has 14 residues. V lost 0 bases to trimming and J lost 4 bases, with 9 bases between them. In nucleotides, the CDR3 is TGTGCCAGCAGCTTAGGCAGGGTGGTCTATGGCTACACCTTC. Protein sequence: CASSLGRVVYGYTF. Looking up the rest from reference TRBV13 and TRBJ1-2 gives the full variable domain: AAGVIQSPRHLIKEKRETATLKCYPIPRHDTVYWYQQGPGQDPQFLISFYEKMQSDKGSIPDRFSAQQFSDYHSELNMSSLELGDSALYFCASSLGRVVYGYTFGSGTRLTVV.

This clone was observed a single time. The V call is TRBV6-5, the J call TRBJ2-5, with 9 positions matching TRBD1. Germline V CDR1 and CDR2: MNHEY, SVGAGI. CDR3 size: 16 residues. The junction had 8 bases not matched to a gene; V was cut back by 2 bases and J by 4 bases. The CDR3: CASSYTGQGWTETQYF. In DNA form, the CDR3 reads TGTGCCAGCAGTTACACCGGACAGGGGTGGACAGAGACCCAGTACTTC.

The V gene is TRBV2, the J gene TRBJ2-2; tentatively, D is TRBD2 (6 bases). This CDR3 comprises 21 residues. V was clipped by 1 base and J by 0 bases, with 24 bases between them. Germline V gives CDR1 SNHLY, CDR2 FYNNEI. DNA of the CDR3: TGTGCCAGCAGTGAAGGCCCCGGGGGTATGACCGCCGCCGCGAACACCGGGGAGCTGTTTTTT. It specifies CASSEGPGGMTAAANTGELFF.

The rearrangement links TRBV15 to TRBJ2-1, with 13 bases lining up with TRBD2. V gave up 8 bases and J gave up 7 bases; unmatched junction bases: 5. Germline CDR1 is LNHNV and CDR2 is YYDKDF (reference sequence). The CDR3 has 14 amino acids. The CDR3 sequence: CATLLAGGRNEQFF. CDR3 in DNA: TGTGCCACCTTACTAGCGGGGGGGAGAAATGAGCAGTTCTTC.

V and J are TRBV2 and TRBJ1-2; tentative D call: TRBD1 (5 bases). The CDR3 extends over 15 amino acids. V lost 2 bases, J lost 8 bases, and 18 bases lay in between. Germline CDR1 SNHLY, CDR2 FYNNEI. The CDR3 here is CASSEIWGGLEGYTF. The CDR3 DNA sequence: TGTGCCAGCAGTGAAATTTGGGGGGGATTGGAGGGCTACACCTTC.

The rearrangement links TRBV2 to TRBJ1-2; 8 bases map to TRBD1. In germline, CDR1 is SNHLY, CDR2 FYNNEI. V lost 4 bases and J lost 5; bases outside the gene matches: 9. The length of the CDR3 is 15 residues. CDR3 sequence (DNA): TGTGCCAGCAGTGGAGGACAGGGCGCGGGATATGGCTACACCTTC. It yields the protein CASSGGQGAGYGYTF. The full variable domain, completed using reference TRBV2 and TRBJ1-2, is EPEVTQTPSHQVTQMGQEVILRCVPISNHLYFYWYRQILGQKVEFLVSFYNNEISEKSEIFDDQFSVERPDGSNFTLKIRSTKLEDSAMYFCASSGGQGAGYGYTFGSGTRLTVV.

The chain carries TRBV9 and TRBJ2-3; D gene uncertain. The V end lost 0 bases, the J end lost 0 bases, and 5 bases lay between the germline ends. There are 14 residues in the CDR3. The germline CDR1 and CDR2 sequences are SGDLS and YYNGEE. The CDR3 spells CASSVGVSTDTQYF. CDR3 in DNA: TGTGCCAGCAGCGTAGGAGTCAGCACAGATACGCAGTATTTT.

The chain has TRBV29-1 and TRBJ1-2, with 8 bases matching TRBD1. The V and J ends lost 6 bases and 1 base, in that order; junction bases with no gene match: 4. The germline gives CDR1 SQVTM, CDR2 ANQGSEA. CDR3 length equals 13 residues. CDR3 sequence: CSVTGGLNYGYTF. CDR3 nucleotides: TGCAGCGTAACAGGGGGGCTTAACTATGGCTACACCTTC.

The chain couples TRBV29-1 to TRBJ2-1; TRBD2 agrees at 9 bases. The germline V gene has CDR1 SQVTM and CDR2 ANQGSEA. Trimming removed 6 bases from V and 5 bases from J; junction bases left unmatched: 5. The CDR3 totals 13 residues. CDR3 DNA: TGCAGCGTCAGCGGGGGGCGGGACAATGAGCAGTTCTTC. Protein sequence: CSVSGGRDNEQFF.

This sequence joins TRBV2 and TRBJ2-7; 7 bases align to TRBD2. CDR1 and CDR2 from the germline V gene are SNHLY and FYNNEI. Germline trimming cut 6 bases from V and 2 bases from J; bases unmatched to any gene: 1. The CDR3 spans 12 residues. The CDR3 region is CASRGGAYEQYF. CDR3 nucleotides: TGTGCCAGCAGGGGGGGGGCCTACGAGCAGTACTTC.

The rearrangement uses TRBV30 and TRBJ1-2, with D uncertain. Germline assignment: CDR1 GTSNPN and CDR2 SVGIG (reference sequence). The germline V and J ends were trimmed by 4 bases and 2 bases, with 11 bases remaining between them. The CDR3 contains 13 residues. The CDR3 DNA follows: TGTGCCTGGATTGCTGAGGCGAACTATGGCTACACCTTC. Residues: CAWIAEANYGYTF.

V is TRBV7-6 and J is TRBJ1-6, with TRBD1 identical over 10 bases. Germline V CDR1 and CDR2: SGHVS, FNYEAQ. Unmatched junction bases numbered 9, after V lost 6 bases and J lost 7 bases. The CDR3 contains 16 residues. CDR3 in DNA: TGTGCCAGCAGTACCGCCGGGACAGGGGTAAATTCACCCCTCCACTTT. It translates to CASSTAGTGVNSPLHF.

This chain uses TRBV27 with TRBJ1-2; possible D gene TRBD1, 6 bases. Trimming removed 5 bases at V and 4 bases at J, with 23 bases between. Germline V CDR1 and CDR2: MNHEY, SMNVEV (reference sequence). The CDR3 has 17 residues. In DNA, the CDR3 is TGTGCCAGCAGTCCTCCGCCCGGCAGGGGTATGGGCTATGGCTACACCTTC. Encoded protein: CASSPPPGRGMGYGYTF.

This rearrangement joins TRBV6-6 to TRBJ2-7, with TRBD2 matching 11 bases. The junction had 8 bases not matched to a gene; V was cut back by 6 bases and J by 4 bases. CDR3 length: 15 amino acids. Per the germline V gene, CDR1 is MNHNY and CDR2 is SVGAGI (reference sequence). CDR3 in DNA: TGTGCCAGCAGACCAACTAGCGGGGGAGGGTACGAGCAGTACTTC. The encoded protein is CASRPTSGGGYEQYF.

In its sample, this clone ranks as medium-sized. The V call is TRBV4-2, the J call TRBJ2-2; TRBD2 matches 10 bases. Germline V gene lookup returns CDR1 LGHNA and CDR2 YNFKEQ. The trim removed 0 bases at V and 6 bases at J, leaving 4 bases unmatched. This CDR3 is 16 amino acids long. DNA for the CDR3: TGTGCCAGCAGCCAAGAAGGGACTAGCGCTGCCGGGGAGCTGTTTTTT. Encoded protein: CASSQEGTSAAGELFF.

V is TRBV6-5 and J is TRBJ2-1; TRBD1 matches 9 bases. Germline assignment: CDR1 MNHEY and CDR2 SVGAGI. This CDR3 has 15 residues. The trim removed 6 bases at V and 9 bases at J, leaving 12 bases unmatched. The CDR3 sequence is CASSSIQGAWGEQFF. CDR3 in DNA: TGTGCCAGCAGCTCAATACAGGGGGCTTGGGGTGAGCAGTTCTTC.

This rearrangement joins TRBV13 to TRBJ1-1; D unclear. The CDR3 runs to 12 residues. The V and J ends lost 6 bases and 6 bases respectively, with 11 bases between them. In germline, CDR1 is PRHDT, CDR2 FYEKMQ (reference sequence). CDR3 bases: TGTGCCAGCAGTTCCGGGAGGCCTGAAGCTTTCTTT. Residues: CASSSGRPEAFF.

The count of this clone is one. This chain links TRBV7-9 with TRBJ1-5, with D possibly TRBD1 on 6 matching bases. Trimming pared 2 bases from V and 2 bases from J, leaving 10 bases between. Germline CDR1 SEHNR, CDR2 FQNEAQ (reference sequence). This CDR3 has 15 amino acids. CDR3 sequence: CASSLQGFGNQPQHF. DNA of the CDR3: TGTGCCAGCAGCTTACAGGGGTTTGGCAATCAGCCCCAGCATTTT.

This clone was seen only a few times. The chain is built from TRBV27 and TRBJ1-2; TRBD1 matches at 9 bases. The CDR3 sequence is 15 residues long. Germline CDR1 reads MNHEY; CDR2 reads SMNVEV (reference sequence). With V trimmed by 4 bases and J by 4 bases, 7 bases remained unmatched. CDR3 sequence reads: CASSSGTGYRYGYTF. Here the CDR3 DNA reads TGTGCCAGCAGTTCCGGGACAGGGTATCGCTATGGCTACACCTTC.

This rearrangement joins TRBV2 to TRBJ2-5, with 10 bases identical to TRBD1. Germline V gives CDR1 SNHLY, CDR2 FYNNEI. V gave up 6 bases and J gave up 7 bases; unmatched junction bases: 2. There are 12 residues in the CDR3. CDR3 loop: CASRDRGATQYF. As DNA, the CDR3 is TGTGCCAGCAGGGACAGGGGGGCGACCCAGTACTTC.